The T cell receptor beta chain described here comes from a study of T cells after yellow fever vaccination. This clonotype came up a few times. A single record per CDR3 protein comes from TCRdb applying MiXCR to the 5' RACE reads. Here the sample spans under 250,000 distinct CDR3 sequences, roughly 7.2% being singletons. V lost 10 bases, J lost 0 bases, and 12 bases lay in between. The length of the CDR3 is 14 residues. The germline V gene has CDR1 SNHLY and CDR2 FYNNEI. Sequencing was performed on CD4+ T cells sorted from PBMCs, taken 15 days after the yellow fever booster vaccination. The V call is TRBV2, the J call TRBJ2-2; D is perhaps TRBD2 (5 bases). The receptor was isolated from a man aged 30-40 years who received the YFV17D yellow fever vaccine. The chain's CDR3 is CATTRVTNTGELFF. The CDR3 nucleotides are TGTGCCACCACTAGGGTAACGAACACCGGGGAGCTGTTTTTT. Full variable domain (remainder filled in from reference TRBV2 and TRBJ2-2): EPEVTQTPSHQVTQMGQEVILRCVPISNHLYFYWYRQILGQKVEFLVSFYNNEISEKSEIFDDQFSVERPDGSNFTLKIRSTKLEDSAMYFCATTRVTNTGELFFGEGSRLTVL.